A selection of T cell receptor beta chains follows, all from one sample in a study of T cells after posttransplantation cyclophosphamide. The method was immunoSEQ multiplex PCR; TCRdb's version includes in-frame clones alone and lacks a portion of them. The data show some 9,700 clones, with approximately 82% seen just once and around 15% held by the top ten. The sample consisted of PBMCs, taken around 2,000 days after a stem cell transplant with posttransplant cyclophosphamide. These receptors all come from a female patient aged 40 to 55 who received an allogeneic stem cell transplant from a related donor, was CMV-positive, and had no GVHD. Some of these T cells may belong to the graft donor. CDR3s include the opening cysteine and the closing phenylalanine or tryptophan. Fields, in order: clone size, D gene, V gene, J gene, CDR3 DNA, CDR3 protein. A D gene is named only where the DNA matches it firmly. A row's size may be missing; if present it is once, few, many or a size class.

>NA|TRBD2|TRBV29-1|TRBJ2-5
TGCAGCGTTGAAGACTCATGGGAAATAAAAAAGCCGCTACCGGGGGGGACCCAGTACTTC
CSVEDSWEIKKPLPGGTQYF
>NA|NA|TRBV6-1|TRBJ1-5
TGTGCCAGCATTCCCGAGCGGGGGAGCAATCAGCCCCAGCATTTT
CASIPERGSNQPQHF
>once|NA|TRBV6-5|TRBJ1-2
TGTGCCAGCTCACGGGGAGGGGGTGACTATGGCTACACCTTC
CASSRGGGDYGYTF
>NA|TRBD2|TRBV25-1|TRBJ2-7
TGTGCCAGCAGCCCTAGCGGGGGCTACGAGCAGTACTTC
CASSPSGGYEQYF
>NA|TRBD1|TRBV4-3|TRBJ2-7
TGCGCCAGCAGCCAAGAAGGGACAGGGGGCGTATACGAGCAGTACTTC
CASSQEGTGGVYEQYF
>NA|NA|TRBV5-1|TRBJ1-1
TGCGCCAGCAGCTCTGACAGGTCTCGGACTGAAGCTTTCTTT
CASSSDRSRTEAFF
>once|NA|TRBV11-2|TRBJ2-1
TGTGCCAGCAGCTTACGGGCGGGTACGAGCTCCTACAATGAGCAGTTCTTC
CASSLRAGTSSYNEQFF
>NA|NA|TRBV4-1|TRBJ2-4
TGCGCCAGCAGCCAATTGAAGGGGGTTAAAAACATTCAGTACTTC
CASSQLKGVKNIQYF
>NA|NA|TRBV7-8|TRBJ1-1
TGTGCCAGCAGCTCATTAGCAAGAGGGATCGCTGAAGCTTTCTTT
CASSSLARGIAEAFF
>NA|NA|TRBV30|TRBJ2-7
TGTGCCTGGAGGGCAGGTCGGCCAGGGATAGGGTACGAGCAGTACTTC
CAWRAGRPGIGYEQYF
>NA|TRBD1|TRBV6-5|TRBJ1-2
TGTGCCAGCAGCGTGGAGGGACAGCACTATGGCTACACCTTC
CASSVEGQHYGYTF
>NA|NA|TRBV29-1|TRBJ2-5
TGCAGCGCCCGGGACTTCGCCCAAGAGACCCAGTACTTC
CSARDFAQETQYF
>NA|NA|TRBV13|TRBJ1-5
TGTGCCAGCAGCTTAGGTAAGGGCACAGGGCCCCAGCATTTT
CASSLGKGTGPQHF
>NA|TRBD2|TRBV7-8|TRBJ2-7
TGTGCCAGCAGCTTAGTTATAATACTAGCGGGGGGCCATAACTACGAGCAGTACTTC
CASSLVIILAGGHNYEQYF